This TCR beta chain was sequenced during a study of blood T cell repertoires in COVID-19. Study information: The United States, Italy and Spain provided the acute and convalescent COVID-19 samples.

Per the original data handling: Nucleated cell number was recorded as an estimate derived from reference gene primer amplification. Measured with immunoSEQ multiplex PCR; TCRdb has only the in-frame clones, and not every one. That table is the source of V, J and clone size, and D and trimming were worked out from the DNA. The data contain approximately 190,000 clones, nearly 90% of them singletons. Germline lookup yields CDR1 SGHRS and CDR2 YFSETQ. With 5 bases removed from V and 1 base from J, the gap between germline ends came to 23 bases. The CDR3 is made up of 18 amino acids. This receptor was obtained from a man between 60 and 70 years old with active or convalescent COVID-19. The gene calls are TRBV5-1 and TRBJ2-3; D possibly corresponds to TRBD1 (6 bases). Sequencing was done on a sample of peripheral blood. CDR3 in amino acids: CASRGSGTPRWGTDTQYF. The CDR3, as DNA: TGCGCCAGCAGGGGCTCCGGGACACCGCGGTGGGGCACAGATACGCAGTATTTT.